In this sample, the clone carrying this T cell receptor beta chain turned up once. Sequencing used immunoSEQ multiplex PCR; TCRdb keeps in-frame clones, though not all of them. The sample has roughly 500,000 clones, 78% seen once. This entry is derived from a study of shared T cell receptors in the human thymus. In germline, CDR1 is LGHNA, CDR2 YSLEER. The CDR3 is 16 residues long. V lost 4 bases, J lost 4 bases, and 11 bases stayed unmatched. This sample was shared with a second study, whose subject was human thymus T cells.

The rearrangement joins TRBV4-3 to TRBJ2-7, with 9 positions matching TRBD2. This TCR derives from a boy in the first two years of life with a congenital heart defect. Sequencing was carried out using thymocytes. CDR3 in DNA: TGCGCCAGCAGCCCTCGGGCGGCGGGAGGGCCGTACGAGCAGTACTTC. This sequence encodes CASSPRAAGGPYEQYF.